The rows below give T cell receptor beta chains drawn from one sample of a study of technical replicates of blood from several donors. This table comes from immunoSEQ multiplex PCR, and its TCRdb copy is limited to in-frame clones, with some not included. The sample comprises approximately 95,000 clones, roughly 95% of which are singletons, and about 0.36% rests with the top ten. The sample comprised T cells isolated from PBMCs. These receptors originate from a human donor in good health. The CDR3 runs from the conserved cysteine through the conserved F or W. The D gene is left open where the match is weak. Clone size is stated in some rows and not others, as once, few, many or a class when expanded.

clone_size j_call d_call cdr3_length v_call cdr3_aa cdr3_nt
once TRBJ1-1 . 13 TRBV19 CASSIQANTEAFF TGTGCCAGTAGTATACAAGCGAACACTGAAGCTTTCTTT
. TRBJ2-5 TRBD2 15 TRBV2 CASSVARGLAETQYF TGTGCCAGCAGTGTGGCGCGAGGACTAGCGGAGACCCAGTACTTC
. TRBJ1-1 TRBD1 14 TRBV19 CASRRMDRVTEAFF TGTGCCAGTAGAAGAATGGACAGGGTCACTGAAGCTTTCTTT
. TRBJ1-4 . 15 TRBV11-3 CASSLLRFPNEKLFF TGTGCCAGCAGCCTCCTCAGGTTCCCTAATGAAAAACTGTTTTTT
. TRBJ1-1 . 11 TRBV19 CASTTGSEAFF TGTGCCAGTACCACGGGATCTGAAGCTTTCTTT
. TRBJ1-5 . 14 TRBV5-5 CASSLYQGNQPQHF TGTGCCAGCAGCTTGTATCAGGGAAATCAGCCCCAGCATTTT
. TRBJ2-1 . 16 TRBV7-2 CASSLAGWSSYNEQFF TGTGCCAGCAGCTTAGCGGGTTGGAGCTCCTACAATGAGCAGTTCTTC
once TRBJ1-2 . 13 TRBV5-4 CASSPDSNYGYTF TGTGCCAGCAGTCCCGACAGTAACTATGGCTACACCTTC
. TRBJ1-2 TRBD1 15 TRBV6-6 CASSPNPGTAYGYTF TGTGCCAGCAGTCCTAATCCGGGGACAGCCTATGGCTACACCTTC
. TRBJ2-7 TRBD1 15 TRBV6-5 CASSYVRTGTYEQYF TGTGCCAGCAGTTACGTCCGGACAGGGACCTACGAGCAGTACTTC
. TRBJ2-3 TRBD2 14 TRBV30 CAGSGTTSTDTQYF TGTGCCGGTAGCGGGACTACTAGCACAGATACGCAGTATTTT
. TRBJ1-2 . 15 TRBV5-1 CASSLTRADFYGYTF TGCGCCAGCAGCTTGACGAGGGCCGACTTCTATGGCTACACCTTC
few TRBJ1-1 . 13 TRBV7-2 CASRYDLNTEAFF TGTGCCAGCAGGTACGACTTGAACACTGAAGCTTTCTTT
once TRBJ1-2 . 14 TRBV18 CASSPQPGEYSYTF TGTGCCAGCTCACCTCAACCAGGGGAGTATAGCTACACCTTC
. TRBJ1-2 TRBD1 14 TRBV6-5 CASSYRQGERGYTF TGTGCCAGCAGTTACAGACAGGGCGAGCGGGGCTACACCTTC
. TRBJ2-2 TRBD2 17 TRBV29-1 CSVSGTSGRGNTGELFF TGCAGCGTCTCCGGGACTAGCGGGAGGGGAAACACCGGGGAGCTGTTTTTT
. TRBJ2-2 TRBD1 17 TRBV4-2 CASSQGTGRIYTGELFF TGTGCCAGCAGCCAAGGGACAGGGCGGATCTACACCGGGGAGCTGTTTTTT
. TRBJ2-2 . 13 TRBV28 CASSLQGSGELFF TGTGCCAGCAGTCTACAGGGATCTGGGGAGCTGTTTTTT
. TRBJ1-5 TRBD1 17 TRBV7-3 CASSLGQGAIGNQPQHF TGTGCCAGCAGCTTGGGACAGGGGGCGATCGGCAATCAGCCCCAGCATTTT
. TRBJ2-3 TRBD2 18 TRBV7-3 CASSLEGRLAGEADTQYF TGTGCCAGCAGCTTAGAGGGTAGACTAGCGGGAGAAGCAGATACGCAGTATTTT
. TRBJ2-6 . 16 TRBV27 CATTLQGELGANVLTF TGTGCCACTACTTTACAGGGTGAGCTTGGGGCCAACGTCCTGACTTTC
. TRBJ2-7 . 13 TRBV11-3 CASSSTGTGEQYF TGTGCCAGCAGCAGCACAGGGACGGGCGAGCAGTACTTC
. TRBJ2-7 TRBD2 16 TRBV18 CASSLNGGGSEYEQYF TGTGCCAGCTCGCTTAACGGCGGGGGGTCCGAGTACGAGCAGTACTTC
. TRBJ2-5 TRBD2 14 TRBV19 CASTGAGPQQTQYF TGTGCCAGTACCGGAGCGGGGCCCCAACAGACCCAGTACTTC
. TRBJ2-1 TRBD2 14 TRBV19 CASSISGAYNEQFF TGTGCCAGTAGTATCAGCGGGGCCTACAATGAGCAGTTCTTC
. TRBJ2-3 . 13 TRBV4-1 CASSQTGTDTQYF TGCGCCAGCAGCCAAACAGGCACAGATACGCAGTATTTT
. TRBJ1-4 . 14 TRBV6-5 CASSPSRATEKLFF TGTGCCAGCAGCCCTTCTAGAGCCACTGAAAAACTGTTTTTT
. TRBJ1-1 TRBD1 12 TRBV6-5 CASRQGASEAFF TGTGCCAGCAGACAGGGGGCCTCTGAAGCTTTCTTT
. TRBJ2-1 . 19 TRBV10-3 CAISESAGDFQPSYNEQFF TGTGCCATCAGTGAGTCTGCGGGTGACTTTCAACCCTCCTACAATGAGCAGTTCTTC
. TRBJ2-1 TRBD2 18 TRBV4-3 CASSPGGPEIAGAVEQFF TGCGCCAGCAGCCCCGGAGGACCAGAAATAGCGGGAGCGGTGGAGCAGTTCTTC
. TRBJ2-5 . 15 TRBV19 CASSIFAFGVETQYF TGTGCCAGTAGTATATTTGCCTTCGGAGTTGAGACCCAGTACTTC
. TRBJ2-1 TRBD2 17 TRBV7-2 CASSFLPTSGRLNEQFF TGTGCCAGCAGTTTTCTCCCTACTAGCGGGAGATTAAATGAGCAGTTCTTC
. TRBJ1-2 TRBD1 14 TRBV30 CAWSVGTGDYGYTF TGTGCCTGGAGTGTTGGGACAGGAGACTATGGCTACACCTTC
. TRBJ1-5 . 15 TRBV2 CASSEEGDGIQPQHF TGTGCCAGCAGTGAAGAGGGGGACGGAATTCAGCCCCAGCATTTT
. TRBJ1-5 . 13 TRBV6-6 CASDATGLQPQHF TGTGCCAGCGACGCCACAGGGTTACAGCCCCAGCATTTT
. TRBJ2-7 TRBD2 14 TRBV7-2 CASSRTSPSYEQYF TGTGCCAGCAGTAGGACTAGCCCCTCCTACGAGCAGTACTTC
. TRBJ2-1 . 16 TRBV7-9 CASSLHRGLVHNEQFF TGTGCCAGCAGCTTACATCGTGGACTGGTCCACAATGAGCAGTTCTTC
. TRBJ2-1 . 14 TRBV30 CAWNLPTVYNEQFF TGTGCCTGGAACCTTCCTACAGTTTACAATGAGCAGTTCTTC
. TRBJ2-3 . 14 TRBV18 CASSQAEKPDTQYF TGTGCCAGCTCACAAGCGGAAAAACCAGATACGCAGTATTTT
once TRBJ1-2 . 15 TRBV7-3 CASSLFVGAGNGYTF TGTGCCAGCAGCTTATTCGTAGGGGCAGGGAACGGCTACACCTTC
. TRBJ1-2 . 14 TRBV28 CASSPGGVGEGYTF TGTGCCAGCAGTCCCGGCGGGGTAGGGGAAGGCTACACCTTC
. TRBJ2-5 TRBD2 15 TRBV27 CASSGLAGGPETQYF TGTGCCAGCAGTGGACTAGCGGGAGGCCCAGAGACCCAGTACTTC
. TRBJ2-1 TRBD2 17 TRBV7-2 CASSTFDTSGRGNEQFF TGTGCCAGCAGCACTTTCGATACTAGCGGGAGGGGCAATGAGCAGTTCTTC
. TRBJ2-1 . 17 TRBV19 CASSIRAGRSTYNEQFF TGTGCCAGTAGTATCAGGGCGGGGAGGAGTACCTACAATGAGCAGTTCTTC
once TRBJ1-5 . 13 TRBV4-1 CASSQEFRQPQHF TGCGCCAGCAGCCAAGAATTTCGGCAGCCCCAGCATTTT
. TRBJ2-7 TRBD1 14 TRBV30 CAWSFRTGYSEQYF TGTGCCTGGAGTTTTAGGACAGGGTATTCCGAGCAGTACTTC